The clone carrying this T cell receptor (beta chain) was seen ten or more times. Its matching antigen is unknown. Germline V gene data show CDR1 as SGHTA and CDR2 as FQGNSA. The CDR3 contains 13 residues. V was trimmed by 4 bases and J by 0 bases, leaving 3 bases between them. This sample stems from a study of T cell repertoires in cytomegalovirus infection. Overall study results and limits: Clonotype analysis showed dominance of the ex vivo response by HLA-C-restricted CMV-specific TCR beta clonotypes.

TCRdb analysed the reads with MiXCR anew, one entry per CDR3 protein. The table records fewer than 400,000 distinct CDR3 sequences, around 18% of them present only once. V gene TRBV7-2 combines with J gene TRBJ2-2; D is unresolved. This clonotype originated in a human donor in good health (CMV status not recorded). Some clones in this sample may be carry-over from other donors' samples. Source material: PBMCs. This CDR3 is CASSSANTGELFF. DNA for the CDR3: TGTGCCAGCAGCTCAGCGAACACCGGGGAGCTGTTTTTT.